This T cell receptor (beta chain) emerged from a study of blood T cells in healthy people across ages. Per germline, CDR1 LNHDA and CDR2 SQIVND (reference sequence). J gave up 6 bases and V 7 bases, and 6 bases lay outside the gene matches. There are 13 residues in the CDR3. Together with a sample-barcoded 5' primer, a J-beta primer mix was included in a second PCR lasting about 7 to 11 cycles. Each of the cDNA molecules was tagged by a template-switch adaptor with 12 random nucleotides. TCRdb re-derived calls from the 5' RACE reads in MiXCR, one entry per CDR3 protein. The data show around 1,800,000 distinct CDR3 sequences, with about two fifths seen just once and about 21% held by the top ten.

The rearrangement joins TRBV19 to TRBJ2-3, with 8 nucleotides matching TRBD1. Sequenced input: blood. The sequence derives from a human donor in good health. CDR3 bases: TGTGCCAGTAAATTCGGGACAGGTGATACGCAGTATTTT. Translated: CASKFGTGDTQYF.